The 29 T cell receptor beta chains below were found in one sample sequenced in a study of circulating tumor DNA in untreated peripheral T-cell lymphoma. The assay was immunoSEQ multiplex PCR, and TCRdb's table has in-frame clones only and misses some. The table includes some 1,400 clones, about 65% detected once. The sample consisted of tumor tissue. The receptors come from a human donor with peripheral T-cell lymphoma.

The CDR3, as DNA: TGTGCCAGTAGTATAGTATGGGGTTCCGGGGAGCTGTTTTTT. It encodes CASSIVWGSGELFF. This rearrangement joins TRBV19 to TRBJ2-2, with unresolved D. The CDR3 totals 14 residues. Germline V gives CDR1 LNHDA, CDR2 SQIVND (reference sequence). Trimming shortened V by 1 base and J by 6 bases, and 9 bases separated the two germline ends.

The chain couples TRBV11-3 to TRBJ1-2; TRBD1 matches 10 bases. Looked up from germline, CDR1 is SGHNT and CDR2 is YENEEA. J was trimmed by 5 bases and V by 4 bases; bases with no gene match: 4. The CDR3 covers 14 residues. In DNA form, the CDR3 reads TGTGCCAGCAGCTCCGGGGGACAGGGGTATGGCTACACCTTC. Translating it yields CASSSGGQGYGYTF.

This chain uses TRBV5-1 with TRBJ1-4; no reliable D call. Germline V CDR1 and CDR2: SGHRS, YFSETQ. V shed 4 bases and J shed 0 bases, with 10 bases lying between them. The CDR3 covers 15 residues. CDR3 protein: CASSPEEATNEKLFF. In nucleotides, the CDR3 is TGCGCCAGCAGCCCAGAAGAAGCAACTAATGAAAAACTGTTTTTT.

This clone has a handful of counts. This chain links TRBV19 with TRBJ2-6; TRBD1 agrees at 9 bases. Germline lookup yields CDR1 LNHDA and CDR2 SQIVND (reference sequence). The junction had 10 bases not matched to a gene; V was cut back by 6 bases and J by 1 base. The CDR3 is made up of 18 amino acids. CDR3 sequence: CASRPGQGLPSGANVLTF. Here the CDR3 DNA reads TGTGCCAGTAGGCCAGGACAGGGGTTACCTTCTGGGGCCAACGTCCTGACTTTC.

The V call is TRBV18, the J call TRBJ2-2; D not resolved. The CDR3 sequence is 14 residues long. Trimming removed 3 bases from V and 8 bases from J, with 13 bases in between. The germline V gene encodes CDR1 KGHSH and CDR2 LQKENI. CDR3 nucleotides: TGTGCCAGCTCACCCCCCTCCGTGGTTGGGGAGCTGTTTTTT. It translates to CASSPPSVVGELFF.

As concerns this clone: The junction shows a germline mismatch at one end, possibly a read error. The chain links TRBV11-3 to TRBJ2-7, with a possible D match to TRBD2 (6 bases). CDR1 and CDR2 from the germline V gene are SGHNT and YENEEA. The CDR3 sequence is 15 residues long. Written as DNA, the CDR3 is TGTGCCAACAGCCCGGGTAGCGGATCCTCCTACGAGCAGTACTTC. This sequence encodes CANSPGSGSSYEQYF.

Turning to this clone: The junction differs from germline at one of its ends, possibly a read error. V is TRBV28 and J is TRBJ1-1, with 8 positions matching TRBD1. Germline assignment: CDR1 MDHEN and CDR2 SYDVKM. This CDR3 has 15 amino acids. The CDR3 sequence is CVSSLMGQANTEAFF. In nucleotides, the CDR3 is TGTGTCAGCAGTTTAATGGGACAGGCGAACACTGAAGCTTTCTTT. Full variable domain (rest looked up from reference TRBV28 and TRBJ1-1): DVKVTQSSRYLVKRTGEKVFLECVQDMDHENMFWYRQDPGLGLRLIYFSYDVKMKEKGDIPEGYSVSREKKERFSLILESASTNQTSMYLCVSSLMGQANTEAFFGQGTRLTVV.

The rearrangement uses TRBV11-3 and TRBJ2-7, with 8 bases identical to TRBD1. The ends lost 4 bases at V and 3 bases at J; junction bases unmatched: 5. CDR1 is SGHNT and CDR2 is YENEEA in the germline V gene. The CDR3 has 14 residues. Here the CDR3 DNA reads TGTGCCAGCAGCTATGGACAGGGAGGCTACGAGCAGTACTTC. Amino acids: CASSYGQGGYEQYF.

The rearrangement uses TRBV30 and TRBJ1-5; possibly TRBD1 for D (6 bases). The CDR3 sequence is 13 residues long. Trimming shortened V by 3 bases and J by 9 bases, and 15 bases separated the two germline ends. CDR1 and CDR2 from the germline V gene are GTSNPN and SVGIG (reference sequence). CDR3: CAWSLGAQGPQHF. In DNA form, the CDR3 reads TGTGCCTGGAGCTTGGGGGCCCAAGGGCCCCAGCATTTT.

This chain joins TRBV18 and TRBJ2-2; D is perhaps TRBD1 (5 bases). The CDR3 is made up of 16 amino acids. Trimming stripped 3 bases from V and 6 bases from J, with 17 bases between. Germline lookup yields CDR1 KGHSH and CDR2 LQKENI. CDR3 in amino acids: CASSPLLRQGPGELFF. In nucleotides, the CDR3 is TGTGCCAGCTCACCTCTATTGCGGCAGGGTCCCGGGGAGCTGTTTTTT. The variable domain in full, with the rest retrieved from reference TRBV18 and TRBJ2-2, is NAGVMQNPRHLVRRRGQEARLRCSPMKGHSHVYWYRQLPEEGLKFMVYLQKENIIDESGMPKERFSAEFPKEGPSILRIQQVVRGDSAAYFCASSPLLRQGPGELFFGEGSRLTVL.

This clone was counted a few times. Relative to the germline gene, one junction end is altered; a read error may explain this. The V call is TRBV11-3, the J call TRBJ2-1, with 9 bases aligning to TRBD2. There are 16 residues in the CDR3. Looked up from germline, CDR1 is SGHNT and CDR2 is YENEEA. The CDR3 sequence: CASSLAGTSPPNEQFF. DNA for the CDR3: TGTGCYAGCAGCTTGGCCGGGACTAGCCCGCCCAATGAGCAGTTCTTC.

V gene TRBV11-3 combines with J gene TRBJ2-3; 9 nucleotides align to TRBD2. The CDR3 runs 20 residues. V was clipped by 6 bases and J by 0 bases; unmatched bases: 19. The germline V gene encodes CDR1 SGHNT and CDR2 YENEEA. In DNA form, the CDR3 reads TGTGCCAGCAGAACTATGTCTAGCGGGGAGTCATGGCGCAGCACAGATACGCAGTATTTT. It codes for CASRTMSSGESWRSTDTQYF.

There are a few counts of this clone. The chain is built from TRBV11-3 and TRBJ1-6, with a possible D match to TRBD1 (5 bases). CDR1 SGHNT and CDR2 YENEEA come from the germline V gene. V lost 3 bases to trimming and J lost 10 bases, with 13 bases between them. The length of the CDR3 is 14 residues. CDR3 sequence: CASSLGDSQSPLHF. The CDR3 region has the DNA TGTGCCAGCAGCTTGGGTGACAGTCAGTCACCCCTCCACTTT.

This clone was picked up a small number of times. The chain links TRBV11-3 to TRBJ2-7, with 10 bases fitting TRBD2. The CDR3 length is 15 residues. From germline, CDR1 is SGHNT and CDR2 YENEEA. The J segment lost 3 bases and the V segment lost 5 bases, leaving 7 bases of the junction unmatched. This chain's CDR3 is CASSVAGTSVYEQYF. The CDR3 DNA follows: TGTGCCAGCAGCGTGGCCGGGACTAGCGTCTACGAGCAGTACTTC.

Comments on this clone: At one end, the junction sequence differs from germline, possibly due to a read error. One base lacks a clear read or is ambiguous, giving the residue X. The chain carries TRBV19 and TRBJ2-2, with TRBD2 matching over 12 bases. There are 18 residues in the CDR3. CDR1 and CDR2 (germline): LNHDA, SQIVND (reference sequence). The CDR3: CASSIPRLAGGNTGXLFF. For the CDR3, the DNA is TGTGCCAGTAGTATACCCCGGCTAGCGGGAGGGAACACCGGGRAGCTGTTTTTT.

This chain uses TRBV28 with TRBJ1-3, with a weak D call TRBD1 (5 bases). Trimming shortened V by 5 bases and J by 5 bases, and 13 bases separated the two germline ends. The CDR3 loop spans 14 amino acids. The germline V gene encodes CDR1 MDHEN and CDR2 SYDVKM. The CDR3 DNA is TGTGCCAGCAGTCTCGGGGGGACTCGAAACACCATATATTTT. Translating it yields CASSLGGTRNTIYF. Variable domain in full (rest from reference TRBV28 and TRBJ1-3): DVKVTQSSRYLVKRTGEKVFLECVQDMDHENMFWYRQDPGLGLRLIYFSYDVKMKEKGDIPEGYSVSREKKERFSLILESASTNQTSMYLCASSLGGTRNTIYFGEGSWLTVV.

In its sample, this clone ranks as medium-sized (0.01 to 0.1%). Other DNA sequences in the same sample also yield this CDR3. The V gene is TRBV29-1, the J gene TRBJ2-2; D ambiguous. CDR1 SQVTM and CDR2 ANQGSEA come from the germline V gene. This CDR3 region has 12 residues. Trimming took 4 bases from V and 1 from J, leaving 4 bases between them. The CDR3 is CSVGGNTGELFF. DNA of the CDR3: TGCAGCGTTGGAGGGAACACCGGGGAGCTGTTTTTT.

This sequence joins TRBV6-8 and TRBJ2-7; TRBD1 matches at 7 bases. There are 14 residues in the CDR3. The germline V gene encodes CDR1 MNHGY and CDR2 SAAAGT. The J segment lost 2 bases and the V segment lost 4 bases, leaving 5 bases of the junction unmatched. The DNA of the CDR3 is TGTGCCAGCAGTTGGGACAGAAAGGCCTACGAGCAGTACTTC. This encodes CASSWDRKAYEQYF.

This clone was counted once. This chain links TRBV11-3 with TRBJ1-1, with 9 positions matching TRBD1. The CDR3 consists of 15 residues. Germline trimming cut 6 bases from V and 5 bases from J; bases unmatched to any gene: 10. Germline CDR1 is SGHNT and CDR2 is YENEEA. The CDR3 nucleotides are TGTGCCAGCAGTCCCATAGACAGGGGGTATACTGAAGCTTTCTTT. It specifies CASSPIDRGYTEAFF.

This clone has only a few counts. V is TRBV11-3 and J is TRBJ2-3; D not certain. This CDR3 spans 15 amino acids. The germline gives CDR1 SGHNT, CDR2 YENEEA. Between the trimmed V and J ends, which lost 5 bases and 3 bases, there was a span of 15 bases. The DNA of the CDR3 is TGTGCCAGCAGCCTCATGCTGATCGGAACAGATACGCAGTATTTT. Translation gives CASSLMLIGTDTQYF.

This clone occurred a few times. Sequence at one end of the junction differs from germline and may be a read error. The chain uses TRBV19 and TRBJ2-1; D unclear. Germline V gene data show CDR1 as LNHDA and CDR2 as SQIVND (reference sequence). The CDR3 has 15 amino acids. The CDR3 loop is CASKPSSSSYNEQFF. In DNA, the CDR3 is TGTGCCAGTAAACCGTCATCTAGTTCCTACAATGARCAGTTCTTC.

The V call is TRBV28, the J call TRBJ2-3, with TRBD2 matching 7 bases. The CDR3 is 18 residues long. Per germline, CDR1 MDHEN and CDR2 SYDVKM. The ends lost 2 bases at V and 1 base at J; junction bases unmatched: 12. For the CDR3, the DNA is TGTGCCAGCAGTTTACCCGTTGGGGAGGGGTGGGGCACAGATACGCAGTATTTT. Translated, it gives CASSLPVGEGWGTDTQYF.

The sample holds a few counts of this clone. The chain links TRBV30 to TRBJ1-1; 10 nucleotides match TRBD1. This CDR3 contains 15 residues. Germline trimming cut 2 bases from V and 5 bases from J; bases unmatched to any gene: 8. The germline CDR1 and CDR2 sequences are GTSNPN and SVGIG (reference sequence). This CDR3 reads CAWSWGTGVFTEAFF. The CDR3 nucleotides read TGTGCCTGGAGTTGGGGGACAGGGGTGTTTACTGAAGCTTTCTTT.

This chain joins TRBV7-2 and TRBJ2-1; D is perhaps TRBD2 (5 bases). Germline V gives CDR1 SGHTA, CDR2 FQGNSA. V was shortened by 3 bases and J by 11 bases, with 23 bases between the two germline ends. The CDR3 totals 16 residues. CDR3 protein: CASSFLSAGTSRKQFF. For the CDR3, the DNA is TGTGCCAGCAGCTTCCTTAGCGCAGGTACCTCTCGGAAGCAGTTCTTC. Variable domain in full (rest from reference TRBV7-2 and TRBJ2-1): GAGVSQSPSNKVTEKGKDVELRCDPISGHTALYWYRQSLGQGLEFLIYFQGNSAPDKSGLPSDRFSAERTGGSVSTLTIQRTQQEDSAVYLCASSFLSAGTSRKQFFGPGTRLTVL.

V gene TRBV6-8 combines with J gene TRBJ2-3, with 8 bases that match TRBD2. Germline CDR1 and CDR2: MNHGY and SAAAGT. With 4 bases clipped from V and 7 bases from J, the junction kept 7 bases outside the gene matches. CDR3 length equals 14 residues. The DNA for the CDR3 is TGTGCCAGCAGTTGGGCGGGGGGAGCGAATACGCAGTATTTT. It is translated as CASSWAGGANTQYF.

The chain combines TRBV28 with TRBJ1-5; D possibly corresponds to TRBD1 (5 bases). Trimming removed 1 base from V and 7 bases from J, with 11 bases in between. This CDR3 comprises 14 residues. Germline V gene data show CDR1 as MDHEN and CDR2 as SYDVKM. This CDR3 is CASSLSGREQPQHF. The DNA for the CDR3 is TGTGCCAGCAGTTTATCAGGGAGGGAGCAGCCCCAGCATTTT.

Only a few counts were recorded for this clone. The V and J genes are TRBV11-3 and TRBJ2-2; perhaps D is TRBD1 or TRBD2 (5 bases each). The CDR3 loop spans 15 amino acids. CDR1 is SGHNT, CDR2 YENEEA, per germline. Trimming took off 3 bases at V and 4 bases at J, with 12 bases between the two ends. The CDR3 DNA reads TGTGCCAGCAGCTTGCTCATGAGGGGCACCGGGGAGCTGTTTTTT. It yields the protein CASSLLMRGTGELFF.

This sequence joins TRBV6-7 and TRBJ2-3; no definite D call. TRBV6-7 qualifies as an ORF whose function is uncertain. V was shortened by 5 bases and J by 1 base, with 13 bases between the two germline ends. The CDR3 covers 15 residues. The CDR3 loop is CASSESSHGTDTQYF. Written as DNA, the CDR3 is TGTGCCAGCAGTGAAAGTAGCCACGGCACAGATACGCAGTATTTT.

The V gene is TRBV19, the J gene TRBJ2-7; 9 bases line up with TRBD1. J lost 3 bases, V lost 5 bases, and 8 bases had no gene match. The CDR3 covers 15 residues. The germline gives CDR1 LNHDA, CDR2 SQIVND (reference sequence). The CDR3 coding sequence is TGTGCCAGTAGTTATAACAGGGGGCGCCGCTACGAGCAGTACTTC. This translates into CASSYNRGRRYEQYF.